This T cell receptor beta chain was sequenced for a study of blood T cells in healthy people across ages. Study overall: Per two T cells, about one barcoded beta molecule was captured through template switching. Findings and caveats of the study: Estimates drawn from one million T cells were deemed to understate diversity.

The second PCR ran about 6 to 12 cycles with a sample-barcoded 5' primer and J-beta primers. Any given sample supplied a minimum of 2.5 million CDR3-containing paired-end reads. TCRdb redid the calling of the 5' RACE reads with MiXCR, one entry per CDR3 protein. The data contain about 730,000 distinct CDR3 sequences, roughly 41% of them singletons. On this clonotype: The antigen is unknown.

Losses at the gene ends were 3 bases for V and 6 bases for J; bases not matched to a gene: 16. Germline-derived CDR1 and CDR2 are MDHEN and SYDVKM. This CDR3 contains 17 residues. In terms of origin and age, donors were healthy Caucasian individuals from Russia aged about 6 to 95. Material: blood. The receptor's source is an older woman in good health. The chain couples TRBV28 to TRBJ1-2; 7 bases match TRBD1. The CDR3 DNA is TGTGCCAGCAGTTTTATGAAGGGGGCACGAGGGGCTAATGGCTACACCTTC. Protein product: CASSFMKGARGANGYTF.